This entry concerns a single TCR beta chain. Its antigen is as yet unknown. The CDR3 loop spans 17 amino acids. The germline V gene has CDR1 LGHNA and CDR2 YSLEER. V was clipped by 4 bases and J by 6 bases, with 22 bases between them. Some clones are missing from TCRdb's copy, which holds only in-frame ones; the method was immunoSEQ multiplex PCR. Here the sample spans 120,000 or so clones, around nine tenths being singletons. These data belong to a study of T cell responses to AZD1222 COVID-19 vaccine. Background on the study: Pooled samples include second doses given at about 4 or 12 weeks.

Findings of the study overall: Targets within unmutated variant regions were reportedly found for nearly half of spike-specific TCRs. Researchers took repertoire samples only after the peak T cell response had come. Clonal diversity may have been underestimated, and the donors were mostly white British, with more females than males.

The TCR sequence derives from an adult in good health. The input for sequencing was peripheral blood, taken on day 0 of AZD1222 vaccination. V usage is TRBV4-3 and J usage is TRBJ2-1; maybe TRBD2 (6 bases). The CDR3 sequence is CASSRGLGSARLNEQFF. CDR3 DNA: TGCGCCAGCAGCCGGGGACTGGGGTCTGCTAGACTCAATGAGCAGTTCTTC.